This passage covers 2 T cell receptor beta chains from one sample sequenced in a study of cytomegalovirus exposure and HLA in healthy donors. Primers included in the PCR were 60 Vbeta and 13 Jbeta primers. Sequenced by immunoSEQ multiplex PCR; TCRdb stores in-frame clones only, minus some. The sample has more than 150,000 clones; approximately 85% are singletons. The sequencing input was PBMCs. These receptors all stem from a man aged 18 to 30 in good health and CMV-seropositive.

The V call is TRBV5-1, the J call TRBJ2-5; the match to TRBD2 covers 13 bases. The assigned J gene may be wrong: the sequence end matches TRBJ2-7 better. Per germline, CDR1 SGHRS and CDR2 YFSETQ. This CDR3 comprises 17 residues. Written as DNA, the CDR3 is TGCGCCAGCAGCTTCGGACTAGCGGGGGCCTTACTTTCCGAGCAGTACTTC. The encoded protein is CASSFGLAGALLSEQYF.

The CDR3 DNA follows: TGTGCCAGCAGCGACCGGGACAGGGGGATTTATTCACCCCTCCACTTT. This codes for CASSDRDRGIYSPLHF. The V and J genes are TRBV7-2 and TRBJ1-6; 11 bases fit TRBD1. The germline V gene encodes CDR1 SGHTA and CDR2 FQGNSA. The CDR3 spans 16 residues. V shed 5 bases and J 8 bases; nucleotides not matched to a gene: 8. Looking up the rest from reference TRBV7-2 and TRBJ1-6 gives the full variable domain: GAGVSQSPSNKVTEKGKDVELRCDPISGHTALYWYRQSLGQGLEFLIYFQGNSAPDKSGLPSDRFSAERTGGSVSTLTIQRTQQEDSAVYLCASSDRDRGIYSPLHFGNGTRLTVT.